The sequence of this T cell receptor (beta chain) was determined in a study of blood T cell repertoires in COVID-19. Study information: COVID-19 samples from acute and convalescent phases originated in the United States, Italy and Spain. T cells, B-cell-depleted T cells, or PBMCs supplied cDNA or gDNA.

Seattle's cohort entered during active infection and was followed longitudinally. CDR1 and CDR2 from the germline V gene are GTSNPN and SVGIG (reference sequence). The CDR3 loop spans 14 amino acids. The ends lost 8 bases at V and 4 bases at J; junction bases unmatched: 7. Original data processing: Amplifying reference gene primers gave estimates of nucleated cell counts. Clones were sequenced by immunoSEQ multiplex PCR, and TCRdb holds only the in-frame ones, with some missing. From that table come the V and J calls and clone size; the DNA was used to work out D and trimming. The sample carries some 76,000 clones, roughly 80% recorded once.

J is TRBJ1-6 and V is TRBV30; 8 bases agree with TRBD1. The sample comprised peripheral blood. The receptor's source is a man aged 45-60 years with COVID-19, enrolled during active disease. CDR3 bases: TGTGCCAGCGGACAGGGAGAGTATAATTCACCCCTCCACTTT. Encoded protein: CASGQGEYNSPLHF.